Detailed here is one T cell receptor (beta chain). Its antigen is unidentified. The CDR3 extends over 15 amino acids. The germline V and J ends were trimmed by 6 bases and 5 bases, with 19 bases remaining between them. The germline gives CDR1 SGHAT, CDR2 FQNNGV. Assay used: immunoSEQ multiplex PCR; TCRdb lists only in-frame clones, some missing. The sample has about 27,000 clones, roughly 76% seen once. The sample is drawn from a study of neoadjuvant nivolumab and ipilimumab in lung cancer. At the level of the study: Nivolumab 3 mg/kg was given days 1, 15 and 29, plus ipilimumab 1 mg/kg day 1 in combination.

Broader study findings: Resected-tumor TCR richness correlated positively with pretherapy blood richness. Only two of four nivolumab-treated tumors gained richness and clonality by surgery.

This receptor was taken from an adult with non-small cell lung cancer. The material was tumor tissue, obtained after neoadjuvant nivolumab, alone or with ipilimumab, at or shortly before surgery. V and J are TRBV11-2 and TRBJ2-5; D unclear. The CDR3 reads CASSLGPSGFETQYF. The CDR3 DNA reads TGTGCCAGCAGTCTAGGGCCCTCTGGATTTGAGACCCAGTACTTC.